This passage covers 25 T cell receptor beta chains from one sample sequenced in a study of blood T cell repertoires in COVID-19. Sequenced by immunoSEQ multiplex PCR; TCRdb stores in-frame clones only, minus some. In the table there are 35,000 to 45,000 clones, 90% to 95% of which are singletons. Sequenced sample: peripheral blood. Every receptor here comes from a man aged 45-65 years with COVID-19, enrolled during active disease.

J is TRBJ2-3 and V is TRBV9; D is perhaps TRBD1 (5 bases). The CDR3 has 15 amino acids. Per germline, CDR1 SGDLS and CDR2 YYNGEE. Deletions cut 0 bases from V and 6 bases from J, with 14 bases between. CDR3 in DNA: TGTGCCAGCAGCGTAGGGGGCTCAGTGGGGGATACGCAGTATTTT. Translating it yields CASSVGGSVGDTQYF.

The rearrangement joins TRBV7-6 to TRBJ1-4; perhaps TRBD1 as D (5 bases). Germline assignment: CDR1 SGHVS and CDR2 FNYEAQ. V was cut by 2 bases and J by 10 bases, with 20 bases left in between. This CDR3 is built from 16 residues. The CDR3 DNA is TGTGCCAGCAGCTTATCTTACTCGGGGGGGGATGCAAAACTGTTTTTT. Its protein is CASSLSYSGGDAKLFF.

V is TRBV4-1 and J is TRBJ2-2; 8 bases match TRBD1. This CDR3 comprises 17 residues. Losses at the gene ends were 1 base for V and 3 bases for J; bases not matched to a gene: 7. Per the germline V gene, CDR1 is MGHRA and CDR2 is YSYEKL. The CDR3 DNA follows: TGCGCCAGCAGCCAAGCTCAAGGGACAGGCTACACCGGGGAGCTGTTTTTT. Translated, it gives CASSQAQGTGYTGELFF.

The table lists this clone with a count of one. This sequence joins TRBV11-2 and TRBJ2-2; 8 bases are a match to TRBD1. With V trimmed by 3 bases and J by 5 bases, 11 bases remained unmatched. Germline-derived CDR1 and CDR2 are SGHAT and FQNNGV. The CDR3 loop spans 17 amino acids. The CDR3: CASSLVGRTGKTGELFF. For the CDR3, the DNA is TGTGCCAGCAGCTTGGTGGGTAGGACAGGGAAGACCGGGGAGCTGTTTTTT.

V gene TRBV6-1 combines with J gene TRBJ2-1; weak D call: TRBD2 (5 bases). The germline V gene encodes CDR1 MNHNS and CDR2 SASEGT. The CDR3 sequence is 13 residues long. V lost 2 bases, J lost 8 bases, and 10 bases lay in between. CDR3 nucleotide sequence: TGTGCCAGCAGTGAATCCTTCGGGGATGAGCAGTTCTTC. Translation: CASSESFGDEQFF.

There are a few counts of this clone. This chain's CDR3 is CASSLGLTDTQYF. The CDR3 coding sequence is TGCGCCAGCAGCTTGGGACTGACAGATACGCAGTATTTT. V and J are TRBV5-1 and TRBJ2-3; D unclear. Looked up from germline, CDR1 is SGHRS and CDR2 is YFSETQ. This CDR3 is 13 amino acids long. V lost 0 bases to trimming and J lost 3 bases, with 5 bases between them.

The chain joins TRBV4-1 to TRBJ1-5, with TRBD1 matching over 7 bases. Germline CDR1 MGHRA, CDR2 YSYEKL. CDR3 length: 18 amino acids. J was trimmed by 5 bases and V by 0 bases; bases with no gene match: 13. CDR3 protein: CASSQDLNGRQGDQPQHF. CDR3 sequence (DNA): TGCGCCAGCAGCCAAGATTTAAACGGTAGACAGGGCGATCAGCCCCAGCATTTT.

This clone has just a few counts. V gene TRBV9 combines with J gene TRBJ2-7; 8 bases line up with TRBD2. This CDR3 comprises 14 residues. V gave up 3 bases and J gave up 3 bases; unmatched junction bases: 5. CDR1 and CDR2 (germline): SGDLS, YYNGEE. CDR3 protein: CASSEGAGVYEQYF. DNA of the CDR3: TGTGCCAGCAGCGAGGGAGCGGGGGTCTACGAGCAGTACTTC. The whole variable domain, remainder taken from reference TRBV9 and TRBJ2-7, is DSGVTQTPKHLITATGQRVTLRCSPRSGDLSVYWYQQSLDQGLQFLIQYYNGEERAKGNILERFSAQQFPDLHSELNLSSLELGDSALYFCASSEGAGVYEQYFGPGTRLTVT.

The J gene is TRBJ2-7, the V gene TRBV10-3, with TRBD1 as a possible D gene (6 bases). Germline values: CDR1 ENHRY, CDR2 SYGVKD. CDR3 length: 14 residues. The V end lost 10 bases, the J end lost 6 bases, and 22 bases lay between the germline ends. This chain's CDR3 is CANHRDSTRGEQYF. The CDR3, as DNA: TGTGCCAATCACAGGGATTCCACCCGGGGCGAGCAGTACTTC.

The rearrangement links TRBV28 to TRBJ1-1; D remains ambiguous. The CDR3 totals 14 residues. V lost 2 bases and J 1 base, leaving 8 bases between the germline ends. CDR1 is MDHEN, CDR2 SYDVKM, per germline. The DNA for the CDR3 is TGTGCCAGCAGTTTAGGACTGACGAACACTGAAGCTTTCTTT. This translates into CASSLGLTNTEAFF.

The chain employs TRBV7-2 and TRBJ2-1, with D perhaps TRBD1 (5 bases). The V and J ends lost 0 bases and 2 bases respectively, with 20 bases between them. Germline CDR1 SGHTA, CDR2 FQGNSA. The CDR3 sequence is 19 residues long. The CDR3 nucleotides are TGTGCCAGCAGCTTAGCCTTGGAAGGGCCCAAAGGGGCCTACAATGAGCAGTTCTTC. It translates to CASSLALEGPKGAYNEQFF.

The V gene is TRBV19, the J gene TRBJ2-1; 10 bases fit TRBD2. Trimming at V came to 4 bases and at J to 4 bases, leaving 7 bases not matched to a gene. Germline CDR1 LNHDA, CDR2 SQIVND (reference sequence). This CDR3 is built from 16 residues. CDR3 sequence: CASSRGGLADYNEQFF. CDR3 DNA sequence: TGTGCCAGTAGTAGGGGAGGACTAGCGGATTACAATGAGCAGTTCTTC.

The CDR3 nucleotides are TGTGCCAGCAGTTTGTCAGGGGGAACTAATGAAAAACTGTTTTTT. This sequence encodes CASSLSGGTNEKLFF. This sequence joins TRBV28 and TRBJ1-4; 7 positions match TRBD1. V was pared by 3 bases and J by 1 base, with 2 bases of the junction left unmatched. The CDR3 has 15 residues. Germline V gene data show CDR1 as MDHEN and CDR2 as SYDVKM.

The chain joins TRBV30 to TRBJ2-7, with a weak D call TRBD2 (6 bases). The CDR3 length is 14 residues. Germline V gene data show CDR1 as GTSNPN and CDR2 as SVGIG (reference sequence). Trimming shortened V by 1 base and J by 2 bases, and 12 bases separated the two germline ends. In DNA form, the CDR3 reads TGTGCCTGGAGTGGGGGTAGCGGACCCTACGAGCAGTACTTC. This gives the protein CAWSGGSGPYEQYF.

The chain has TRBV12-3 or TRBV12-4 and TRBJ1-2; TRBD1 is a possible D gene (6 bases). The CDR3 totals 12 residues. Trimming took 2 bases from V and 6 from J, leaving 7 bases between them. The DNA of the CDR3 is TGTGCCAGCAGTTTACAGGGGCATGGCTACACCTTC. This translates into CASSLQGHGYTF.

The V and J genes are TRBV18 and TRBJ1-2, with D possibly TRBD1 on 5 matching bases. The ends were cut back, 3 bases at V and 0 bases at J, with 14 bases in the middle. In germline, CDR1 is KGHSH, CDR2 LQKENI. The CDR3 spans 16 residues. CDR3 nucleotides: TGTGCCAGCTCACCGACAGTCTCAGAAGCTAACTATGGCTACACCTTC. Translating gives CASSPTVSEANYGYTF.

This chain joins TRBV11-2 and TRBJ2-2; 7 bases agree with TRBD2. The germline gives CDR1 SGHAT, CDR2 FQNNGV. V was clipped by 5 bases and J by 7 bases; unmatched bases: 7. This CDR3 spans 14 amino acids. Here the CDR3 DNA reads TGTGCCAGCAGCATTCACAGCGGGAACGGGGAGCTGTTTTTT. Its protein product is CASSIHSGNGELFF.

DNA for the CDR3: TGCGCCAGCAGCTTGGGACAGGGCGGCGACGAGCAGTACTTC. Translating gives CASSLGQGGDEQYF. This chain uses TRBV5-1 with TRBJ2-7; 7 bases align to TRBD1. Per germline, CDR1 SGHRS and CDR2 YFSETQ. J was trimmed by 5 bases and V by 0 bases; bases with no gene match: 5. The CDR3 totals 14 residues.

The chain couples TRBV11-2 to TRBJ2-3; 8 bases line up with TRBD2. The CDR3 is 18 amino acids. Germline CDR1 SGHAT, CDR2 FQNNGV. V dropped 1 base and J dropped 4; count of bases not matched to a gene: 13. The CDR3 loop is CASSLGLFGGRMADTQYF. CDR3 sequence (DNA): TGTGCCAGCAGCTTAGGATTGTTTGGCGGGAGGATGGCAGATACGCAGTATTTT.

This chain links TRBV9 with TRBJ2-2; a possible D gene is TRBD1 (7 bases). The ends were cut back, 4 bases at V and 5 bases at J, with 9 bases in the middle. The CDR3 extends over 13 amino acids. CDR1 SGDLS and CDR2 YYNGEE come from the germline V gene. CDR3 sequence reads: CASSPGGTGELFF. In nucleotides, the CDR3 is TGTGCCAGCAGCCCAGGGGGGACCGGGGAGCTGTTTTTT.

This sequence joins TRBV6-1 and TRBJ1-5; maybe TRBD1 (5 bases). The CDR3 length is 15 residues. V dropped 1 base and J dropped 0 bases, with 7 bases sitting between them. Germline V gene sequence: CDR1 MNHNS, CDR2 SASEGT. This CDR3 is CASSEGGYSNQPQHF. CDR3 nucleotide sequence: TGTGCCAGCAGTGAAGGGGGCTATAGCAATCAGCCCCAGCATTTT.

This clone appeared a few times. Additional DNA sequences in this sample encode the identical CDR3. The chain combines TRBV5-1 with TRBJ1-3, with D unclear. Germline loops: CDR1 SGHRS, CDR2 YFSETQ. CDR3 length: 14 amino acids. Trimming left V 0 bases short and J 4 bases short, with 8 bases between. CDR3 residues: CASSLAGYGNTIYF. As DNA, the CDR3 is TGCGCCAGCAGCTTGGCCGGGTACGGAAACACCATATATTTT. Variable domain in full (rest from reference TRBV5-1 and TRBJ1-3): KAGVTQTPRYLIKTRGQQVTLSCSPISGHRSVSWYQQTPGQGLQFLFEYFSETQRNKGNFPGRFSGRQFSNSRSEMNVSTLELGDSALYLCASSLAGYGNTIYFGEGSWLTVV.

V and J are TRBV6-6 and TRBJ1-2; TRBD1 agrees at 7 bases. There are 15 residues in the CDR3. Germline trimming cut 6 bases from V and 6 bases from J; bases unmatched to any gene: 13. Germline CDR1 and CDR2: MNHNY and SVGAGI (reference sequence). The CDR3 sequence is CASRNEGLQGNGYTF. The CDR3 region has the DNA TGTGCCAGCAGAAACGAAGGATTACAGGGGAATGGCTACACCTTC.

This chain's CDR3 is CASLRDRERWNQPQHF. The CDR3 nucleotides read TGTGCCAGCCTCCGGGACAGGGAAAGATGGAATCAGCCCCAGCATTTT. The chain recombines TRBV27 with TRBJ1-5; 9 bases fit TRBD1. Trimming at V came to 8 bases and at J to 4 bases, leaving 12 bases not matched to a gene. The CDR3 has 16 residues. The germline V gene has CDR1 MNHEY and CDR2 SMNVEV (reference sequence).

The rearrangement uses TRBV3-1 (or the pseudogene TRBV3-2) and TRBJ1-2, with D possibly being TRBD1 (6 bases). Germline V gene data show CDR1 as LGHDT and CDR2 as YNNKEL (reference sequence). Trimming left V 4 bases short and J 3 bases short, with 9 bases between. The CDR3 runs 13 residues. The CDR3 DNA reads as TGTGCCAGCAGCCGCAGGGGCCACTATGGCTACACCTTC. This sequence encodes CASSRRGHYGYTF.